The entry below gives a single T cell receptor (beta chain) sequence along with its context. These data belong to a study of shared clonotypes between healthy human individuals. Sequencing was performed with immunoSEQ multiplex PCR; in TCRdb, only in-frame clones are kept and a portion is missing. Among over a million clones listed, 65% to 80% were seen once. Germline assignment: CDR1 LNHDA and CDR2 SQIVND (reference sequence). V lost 6 bases, J lost 0 bases, and 10 bases stayed unmatched. The CDR3 covers 16 residues. The chain employs TRBV19 and TRBJ1-1; 7 bases fit TRBD1. The sample comprised memory CD4+ T cells sorted from blood. Subset defined: CD45RA-negative fraction. This clonotype was sampled from a man aged 18 to 35 in good health. Written as DNA, the CDR3 is TGTGCCAGTAGAGACAACAGACAGGGAGTGAACACTGAAGCTTTCTTT. Encoded protein: CASRDNRQGVNTEAFF.